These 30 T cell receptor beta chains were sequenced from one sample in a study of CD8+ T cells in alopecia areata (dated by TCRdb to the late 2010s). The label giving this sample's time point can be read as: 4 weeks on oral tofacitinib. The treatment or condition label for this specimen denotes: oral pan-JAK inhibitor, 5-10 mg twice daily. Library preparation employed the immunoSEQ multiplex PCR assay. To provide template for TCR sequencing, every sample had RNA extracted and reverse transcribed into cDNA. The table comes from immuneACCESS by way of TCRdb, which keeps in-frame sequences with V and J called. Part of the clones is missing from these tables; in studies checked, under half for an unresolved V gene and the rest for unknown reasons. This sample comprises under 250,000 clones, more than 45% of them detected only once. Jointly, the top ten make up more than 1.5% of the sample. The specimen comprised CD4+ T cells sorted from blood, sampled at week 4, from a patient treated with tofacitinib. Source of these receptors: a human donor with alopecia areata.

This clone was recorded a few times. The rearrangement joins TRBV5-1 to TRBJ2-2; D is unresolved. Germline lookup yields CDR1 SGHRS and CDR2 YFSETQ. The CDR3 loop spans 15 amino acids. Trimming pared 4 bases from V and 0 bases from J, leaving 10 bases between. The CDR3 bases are TGCGCCAGCAGCCAAGAGGCGGCGAACACCGGGGAGCTGTTTTTT. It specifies CASSQEAANTGELFF.

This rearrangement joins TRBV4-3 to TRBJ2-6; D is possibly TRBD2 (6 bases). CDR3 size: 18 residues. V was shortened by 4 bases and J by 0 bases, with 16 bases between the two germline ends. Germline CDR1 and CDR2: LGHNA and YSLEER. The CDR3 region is CASSRRGTANSGANVLTF. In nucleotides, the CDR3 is TGCGCCAGCAGCCGTCGGGGGACTGCCAACTCTGGGGCCAACGTCCTGACTTTC.

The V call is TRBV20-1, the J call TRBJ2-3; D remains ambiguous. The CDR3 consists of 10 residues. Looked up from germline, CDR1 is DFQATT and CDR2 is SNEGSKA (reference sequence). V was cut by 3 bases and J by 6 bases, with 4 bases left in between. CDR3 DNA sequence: TGCAGTGCTAGTGGGGATACGCAGTATTTT. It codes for CSASGDTQYF.

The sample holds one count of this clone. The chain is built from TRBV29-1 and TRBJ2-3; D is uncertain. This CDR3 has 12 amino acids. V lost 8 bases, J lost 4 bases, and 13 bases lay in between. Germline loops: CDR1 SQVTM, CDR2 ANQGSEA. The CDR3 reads CSHSAAPDTQYF. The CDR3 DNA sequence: TGCAGCCACAGTGCGGCCCCAGATACGCAGTATTTT.

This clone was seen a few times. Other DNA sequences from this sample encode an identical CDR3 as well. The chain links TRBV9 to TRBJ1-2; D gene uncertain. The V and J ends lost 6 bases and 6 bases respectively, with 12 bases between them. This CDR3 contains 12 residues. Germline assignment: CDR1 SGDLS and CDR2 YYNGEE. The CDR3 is CASKNEGDGYTF. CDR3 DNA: TGTGCCAGCAAAAACGAGGGCGATGGCTACACCTTC. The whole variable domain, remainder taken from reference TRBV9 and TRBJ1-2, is DSGVTQTPKHLITATGQRVTLRCSPRSGDLSVYWYQQSLDQGLQFLIQYYNGEERAKGNILERFSAQQFPDLHSELNLSSLELGDSALYFCASKNEGDGYTFGSGTRLTVV.

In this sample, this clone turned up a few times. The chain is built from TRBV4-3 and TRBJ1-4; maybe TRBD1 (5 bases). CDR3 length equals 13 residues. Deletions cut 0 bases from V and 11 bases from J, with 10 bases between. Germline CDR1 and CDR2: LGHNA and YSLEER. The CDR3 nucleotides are TGCGCCAGCAGCCAAGAGCGGGGGAAGAAACTGTTTTTT. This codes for CASSQERGKKLFF.

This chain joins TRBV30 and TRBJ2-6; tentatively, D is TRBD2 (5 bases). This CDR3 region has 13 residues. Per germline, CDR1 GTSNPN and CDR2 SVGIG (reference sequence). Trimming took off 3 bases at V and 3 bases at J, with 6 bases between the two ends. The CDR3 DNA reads TGTGCCTGGAGGCGGGTTGGGGCCAACGTCCTGACTTTC. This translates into CAWRRVGANVLTF.

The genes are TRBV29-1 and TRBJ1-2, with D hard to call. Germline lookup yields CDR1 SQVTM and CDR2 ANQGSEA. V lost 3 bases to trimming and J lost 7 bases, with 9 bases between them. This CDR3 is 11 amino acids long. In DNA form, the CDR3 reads TGCAGCGTTGAGGATGACCGTGGCTACACCTTC. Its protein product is CSVEDDRGYTF.

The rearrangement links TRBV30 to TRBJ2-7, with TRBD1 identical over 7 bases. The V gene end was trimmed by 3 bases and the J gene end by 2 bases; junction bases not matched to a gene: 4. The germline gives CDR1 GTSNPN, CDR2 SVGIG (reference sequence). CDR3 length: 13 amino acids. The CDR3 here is CAWSGTAPYEQYF. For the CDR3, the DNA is TGTGCCTGGAGCGGGACAGCCCCCTACGAGCAGTACTTC.

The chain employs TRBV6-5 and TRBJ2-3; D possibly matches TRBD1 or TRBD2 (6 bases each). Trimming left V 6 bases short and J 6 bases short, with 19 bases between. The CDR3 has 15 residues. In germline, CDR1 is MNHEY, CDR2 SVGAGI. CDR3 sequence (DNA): TGTGCCAGCAGCCTGGGACAAGGGGGGACTGATACGCAGTATTTT. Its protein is CASSLGQGGTDTQYF.

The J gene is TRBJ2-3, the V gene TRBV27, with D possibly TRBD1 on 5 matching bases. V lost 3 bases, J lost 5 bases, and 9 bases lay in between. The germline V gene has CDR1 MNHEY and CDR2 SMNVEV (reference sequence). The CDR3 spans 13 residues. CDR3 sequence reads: CASSFLGQDTQYF. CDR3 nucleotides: TGTGCCAGCAGTTTTTTGGGGCAAGATACGCAGTATTTT.

The CDR3 DNA sequence: TGTGCCTGGGGGACAGGGGCAAATTCACCCCTCCACTTT. It yields the protein CAWGTGANSPLHF. The chain carries TRBV30 and TRBJ1-6; 10 bases map to TRBD1. J gave up 7 bases and V 5 bases, and 2 bases lay outside the gene matches. Germline CDR1 reads GTSNPN; CDR2 reads SVGIG (reference sequence). The CDR3 has 13 residues.

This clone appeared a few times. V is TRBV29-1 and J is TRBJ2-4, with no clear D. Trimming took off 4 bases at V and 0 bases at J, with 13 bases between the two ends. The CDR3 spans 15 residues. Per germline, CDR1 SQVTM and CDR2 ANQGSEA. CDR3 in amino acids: CSVGLSSLAKNIQYF. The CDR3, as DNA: TGCAGCGTTGGCTTGAGCAGTCTAGCCAAAAACATTCAGTACTTC.

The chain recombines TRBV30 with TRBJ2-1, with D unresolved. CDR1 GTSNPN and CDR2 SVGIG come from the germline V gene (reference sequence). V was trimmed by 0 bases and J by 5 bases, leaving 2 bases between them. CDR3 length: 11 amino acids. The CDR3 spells CAWSVDNEQFF. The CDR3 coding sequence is TGTGCCTGGAGTGTAGACAATGAGCAGTTCTTC.

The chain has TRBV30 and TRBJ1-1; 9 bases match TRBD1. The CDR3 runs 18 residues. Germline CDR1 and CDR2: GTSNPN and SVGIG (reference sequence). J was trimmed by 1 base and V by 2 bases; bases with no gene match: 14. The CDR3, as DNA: TGTGCCTGGAGTTTCCCCGACAGGGGGTTGGAATGGAACACTGAAGCTTTCTTT. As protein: CAWSFPDRGLEWNTEAFF.

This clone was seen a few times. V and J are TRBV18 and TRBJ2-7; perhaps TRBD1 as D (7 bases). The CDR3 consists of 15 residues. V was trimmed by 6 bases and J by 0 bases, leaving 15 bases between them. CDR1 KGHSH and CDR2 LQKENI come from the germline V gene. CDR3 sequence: CASSRDRRSSYEQYF. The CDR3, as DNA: TGTGCCAGCTCGCGGGACAGAAGGAGCTCCTACGAGCAGTACTTC.

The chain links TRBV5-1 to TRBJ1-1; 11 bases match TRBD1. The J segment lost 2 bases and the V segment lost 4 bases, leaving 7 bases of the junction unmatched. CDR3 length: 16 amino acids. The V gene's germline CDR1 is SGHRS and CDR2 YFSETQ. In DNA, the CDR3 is TGCGCCAGCAGCGTCGATGGACAGGGGGCCAACACTGAAGCTTTCTTT. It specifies CASSVDGQGANTEAFF.

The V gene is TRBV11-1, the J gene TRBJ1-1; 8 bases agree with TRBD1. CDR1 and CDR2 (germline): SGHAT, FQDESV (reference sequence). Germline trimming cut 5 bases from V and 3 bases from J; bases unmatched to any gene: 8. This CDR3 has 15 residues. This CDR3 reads CASSANRGLDTEAFF. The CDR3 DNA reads TGTGCCAGCAGCGCCAACAGGGGGTTGGACACTGAAGCTTTCTTT. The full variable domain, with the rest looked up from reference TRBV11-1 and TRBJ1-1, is EAEVAQSPRYKITEKSQAVAFWCDPISGHATLYWYRQILGQGPELLVQFQDESVVDDSQLPKDRFSAERLKGVDSTLKIQPAELGDSAMYLCASSANRGLDTEAFFGQGTRLTVV.

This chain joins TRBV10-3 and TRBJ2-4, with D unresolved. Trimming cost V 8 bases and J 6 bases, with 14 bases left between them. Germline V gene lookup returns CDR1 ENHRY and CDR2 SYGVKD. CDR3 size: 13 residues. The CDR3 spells CAISEDRVNIQYF. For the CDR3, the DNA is TGTGCCATCTCTGAGGACCGGGTAAACATTCAGTACTTC.

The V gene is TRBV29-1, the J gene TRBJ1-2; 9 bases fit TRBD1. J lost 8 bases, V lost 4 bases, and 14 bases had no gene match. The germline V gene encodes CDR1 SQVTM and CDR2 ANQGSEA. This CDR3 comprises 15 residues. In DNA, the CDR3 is TGCAGCGTTGGAGAAGGGACAGGGCCCTTCTTAGGCTACACCTTC. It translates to CSVGEGTGPFLGYTF.

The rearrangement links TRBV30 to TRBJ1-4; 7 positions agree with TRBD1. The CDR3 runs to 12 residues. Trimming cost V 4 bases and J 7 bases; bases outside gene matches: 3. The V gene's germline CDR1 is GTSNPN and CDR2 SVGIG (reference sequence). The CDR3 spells CAWKGDSEKLFF. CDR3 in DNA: TGTGCCTGGAAGGGGGACAGTGAAAAACTGTTTTTT.

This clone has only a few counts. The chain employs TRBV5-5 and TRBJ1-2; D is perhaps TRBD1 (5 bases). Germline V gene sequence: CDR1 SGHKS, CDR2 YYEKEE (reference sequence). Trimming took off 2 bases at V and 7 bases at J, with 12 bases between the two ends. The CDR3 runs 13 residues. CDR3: CASSFEQVIGYTF. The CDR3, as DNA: TGTGCCAGCAGCTTTGAACAGGTTATTGGCTACACCTTC.

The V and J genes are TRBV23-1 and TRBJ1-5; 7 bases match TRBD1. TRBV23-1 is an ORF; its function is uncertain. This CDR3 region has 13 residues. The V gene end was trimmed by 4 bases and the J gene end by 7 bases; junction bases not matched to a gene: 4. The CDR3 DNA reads TGCGCCAGCAGTCCCTTGGACAGGCAGCCCCAGCATTTT. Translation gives CASSPLDRQPQHF.

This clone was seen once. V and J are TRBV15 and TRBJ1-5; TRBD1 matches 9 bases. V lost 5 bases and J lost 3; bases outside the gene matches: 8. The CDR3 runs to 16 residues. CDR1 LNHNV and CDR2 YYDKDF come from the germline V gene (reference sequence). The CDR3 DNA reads TGTGCCACCAGCGCGACACAGGGGGCCCTCAATCAGCCCCAGCATTTT. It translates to CATSATQGALNQPQHF. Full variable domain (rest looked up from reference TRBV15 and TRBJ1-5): DAMVIQNPRYQVTQFGKPVTLSCSQTLNHNVMYWYQQKSSQAPKLLFHYYDKDFNNEADTPDNFQSRRPNTSFCFLDIRSPGLGDTAMYLCATSATQGALNQPQHFGDGTRLSIL.

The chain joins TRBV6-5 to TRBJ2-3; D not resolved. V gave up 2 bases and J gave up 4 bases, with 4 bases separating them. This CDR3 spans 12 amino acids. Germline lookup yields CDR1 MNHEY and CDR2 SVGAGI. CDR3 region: CASSYPPDTQYF. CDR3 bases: TGTGCCAGCAGTTACCCCCCAGATACGCAGTATTTT.

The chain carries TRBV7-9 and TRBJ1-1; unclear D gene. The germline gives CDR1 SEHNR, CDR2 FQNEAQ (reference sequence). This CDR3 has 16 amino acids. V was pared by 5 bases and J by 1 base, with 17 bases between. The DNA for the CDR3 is TGTGCCAGCAGCCCCGACGGAGGTAGGAGGAACACTGAAGCTTTCTTT. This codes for CASSPDGGRRNTEAFF.

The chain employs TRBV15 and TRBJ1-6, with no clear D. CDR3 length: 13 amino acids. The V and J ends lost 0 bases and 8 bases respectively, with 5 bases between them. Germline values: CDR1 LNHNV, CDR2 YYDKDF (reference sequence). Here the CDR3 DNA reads TGTGCCACCAGCAGAGATCAGGATTCACCCCTCCACTTT. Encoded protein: CATSRDQDSPLHF.

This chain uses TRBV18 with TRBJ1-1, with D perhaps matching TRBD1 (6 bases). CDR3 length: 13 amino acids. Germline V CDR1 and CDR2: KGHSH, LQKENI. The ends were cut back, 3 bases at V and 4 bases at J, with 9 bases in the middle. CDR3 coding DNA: TGTGCCAGCTCACCGGACAGACTCACTGAAGCTTTCTTT. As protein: CASSPDRLTEAFF.

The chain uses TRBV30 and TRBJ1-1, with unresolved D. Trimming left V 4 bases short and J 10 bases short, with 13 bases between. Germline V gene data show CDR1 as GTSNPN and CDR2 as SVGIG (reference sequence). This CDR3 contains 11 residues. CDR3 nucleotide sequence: TGTGCCTGGACAAGATCGGGTGGAGCTTTCTTT. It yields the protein CAWTRSGGAFF.

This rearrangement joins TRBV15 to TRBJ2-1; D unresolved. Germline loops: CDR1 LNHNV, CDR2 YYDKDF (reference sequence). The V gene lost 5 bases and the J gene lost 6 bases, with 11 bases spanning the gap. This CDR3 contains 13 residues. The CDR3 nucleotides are TGTGCCACCAGCCCTCGCGCGGTCAATGAGCAGTTCTTC. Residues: CATSPRAVNEQFF.